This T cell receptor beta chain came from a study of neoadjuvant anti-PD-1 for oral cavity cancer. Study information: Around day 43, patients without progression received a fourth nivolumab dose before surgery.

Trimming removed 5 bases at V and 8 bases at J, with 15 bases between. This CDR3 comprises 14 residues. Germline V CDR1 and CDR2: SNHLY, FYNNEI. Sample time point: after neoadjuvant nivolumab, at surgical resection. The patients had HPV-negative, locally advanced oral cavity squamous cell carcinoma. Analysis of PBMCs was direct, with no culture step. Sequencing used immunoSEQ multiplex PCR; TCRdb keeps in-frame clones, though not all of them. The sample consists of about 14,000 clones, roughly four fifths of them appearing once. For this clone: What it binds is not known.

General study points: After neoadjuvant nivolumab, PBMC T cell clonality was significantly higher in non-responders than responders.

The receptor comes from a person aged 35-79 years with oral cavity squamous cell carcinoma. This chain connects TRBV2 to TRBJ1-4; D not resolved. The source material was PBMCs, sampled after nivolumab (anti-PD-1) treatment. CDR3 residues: CASSRGRAGEKLFF. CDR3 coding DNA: TGTGCCAGCAGTCGCGGGAGGGCGGGCGAAAAACTGTTTTTT.